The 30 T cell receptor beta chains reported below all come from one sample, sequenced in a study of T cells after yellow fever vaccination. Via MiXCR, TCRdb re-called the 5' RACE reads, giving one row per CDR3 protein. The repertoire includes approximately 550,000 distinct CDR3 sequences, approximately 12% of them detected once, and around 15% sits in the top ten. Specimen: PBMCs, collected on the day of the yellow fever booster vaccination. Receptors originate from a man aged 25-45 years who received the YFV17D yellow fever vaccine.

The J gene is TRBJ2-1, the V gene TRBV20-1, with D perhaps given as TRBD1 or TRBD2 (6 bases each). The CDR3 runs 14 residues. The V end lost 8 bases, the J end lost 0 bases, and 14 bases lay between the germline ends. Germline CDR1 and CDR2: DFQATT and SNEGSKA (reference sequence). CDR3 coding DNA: TGCAGTACCTCCGGGGGCTACTCCTACAATGAGCAGTTCTTC. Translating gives CSTSGGYSYNEQFF.

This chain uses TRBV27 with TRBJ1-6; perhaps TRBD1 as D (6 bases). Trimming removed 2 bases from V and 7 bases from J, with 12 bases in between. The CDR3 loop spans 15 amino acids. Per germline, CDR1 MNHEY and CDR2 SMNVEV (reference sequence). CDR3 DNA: TGTGCCAGCAGTTTAGGGGGGCGGACGAATTCACCCCTCCACTTT. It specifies CASSLGGRTNSPLHF.

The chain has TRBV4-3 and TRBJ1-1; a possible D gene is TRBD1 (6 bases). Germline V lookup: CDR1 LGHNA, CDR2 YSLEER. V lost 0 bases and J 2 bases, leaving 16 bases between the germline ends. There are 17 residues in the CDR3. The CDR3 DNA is TGCGCCAGCAGCCAAGACGCCGGACAGAACCCCAACACTGAAGCTTTCTTT. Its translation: CASSQDAGQNPNTEAFF.

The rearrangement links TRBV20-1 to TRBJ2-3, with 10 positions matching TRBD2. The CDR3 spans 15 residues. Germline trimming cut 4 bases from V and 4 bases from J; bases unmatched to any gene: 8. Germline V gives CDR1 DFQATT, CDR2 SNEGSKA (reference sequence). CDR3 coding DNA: TGCAGTGCTATCCTAGCGGGGGCGAAGGCAGATACGCAGTATTTT. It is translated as CSAILAGAKADTQYF.

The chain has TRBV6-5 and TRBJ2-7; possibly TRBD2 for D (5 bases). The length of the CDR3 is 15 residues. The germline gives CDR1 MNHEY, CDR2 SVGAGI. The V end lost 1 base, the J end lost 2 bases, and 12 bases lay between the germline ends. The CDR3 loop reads CASSYFGIPPYEQYF. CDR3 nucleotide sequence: TGTGCCAGCAGTTACTTCGGGATTCCCCCCTACGAGCAGTACTTC.

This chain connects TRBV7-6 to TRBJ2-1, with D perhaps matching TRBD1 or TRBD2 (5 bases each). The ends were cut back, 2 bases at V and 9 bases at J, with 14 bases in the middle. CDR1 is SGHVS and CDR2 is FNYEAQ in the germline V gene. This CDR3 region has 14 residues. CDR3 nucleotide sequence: TGTGCCAGCAGCTTACTCGGGGATGGGGCTGAGCAGTTCTTC. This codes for CASSLLGDGAEQFF.

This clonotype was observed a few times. The CDR3 coding sequence is TGCGCCGGTCCCAACTCTTATTCTAAGGGCGATACGCAGTATTTT. Its translation is CAGPNSYSKGDTQYF. The rearrangement joins TRBV23-1 to TRBJ2-3; no clear D. TRBV23-1 qualifies as an ORF whose function is uncertain. This CDR3 region has 15 residues. The germline V and J ends were trimmed by 11 bases and 6 bases, with 24 bases remaining between them.

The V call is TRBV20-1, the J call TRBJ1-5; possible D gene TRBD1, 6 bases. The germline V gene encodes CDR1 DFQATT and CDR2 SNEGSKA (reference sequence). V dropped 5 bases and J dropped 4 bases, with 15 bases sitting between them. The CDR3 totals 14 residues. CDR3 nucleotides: TGCAGTGCTCCACCGCAGGGGCGAAATCAGCCCCAGCATTTT. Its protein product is CSAPPQGRNQPQHF.

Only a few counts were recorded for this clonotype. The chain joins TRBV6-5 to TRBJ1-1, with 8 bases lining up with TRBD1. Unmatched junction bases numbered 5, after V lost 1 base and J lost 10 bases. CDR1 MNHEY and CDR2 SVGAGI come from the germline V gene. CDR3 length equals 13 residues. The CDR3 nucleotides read TGTGCCAGCAGTTACTTCCAGGGGGCTCTAGCTTTCTTT. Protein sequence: CASSYFQGALAFF.

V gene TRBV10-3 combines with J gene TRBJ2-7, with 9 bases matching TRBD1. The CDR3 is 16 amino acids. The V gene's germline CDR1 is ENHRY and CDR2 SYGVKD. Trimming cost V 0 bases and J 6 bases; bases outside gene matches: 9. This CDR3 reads CAISESGGQGHSEQYF. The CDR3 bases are TGTGCCATCAGTGAGTCGGGGGGACAGGGACACAGCGAGCAGTACTTC.

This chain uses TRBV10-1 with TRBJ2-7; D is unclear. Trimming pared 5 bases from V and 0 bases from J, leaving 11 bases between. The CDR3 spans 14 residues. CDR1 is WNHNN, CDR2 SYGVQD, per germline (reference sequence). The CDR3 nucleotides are TGCGCCAGCAGTAGGGATCCCAGCTCCTACGAGCAGTACTTC. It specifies CASSRDPSSYEQYF.

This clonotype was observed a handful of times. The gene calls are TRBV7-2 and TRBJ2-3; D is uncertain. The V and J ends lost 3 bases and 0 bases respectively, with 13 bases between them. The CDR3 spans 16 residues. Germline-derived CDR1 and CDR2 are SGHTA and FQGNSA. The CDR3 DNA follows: TGTGCCAGCAGCTTCGAGTTGGCGGCAAGCACAGATACGCAGTATTTT. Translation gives CASSFELAASTDTQYF.

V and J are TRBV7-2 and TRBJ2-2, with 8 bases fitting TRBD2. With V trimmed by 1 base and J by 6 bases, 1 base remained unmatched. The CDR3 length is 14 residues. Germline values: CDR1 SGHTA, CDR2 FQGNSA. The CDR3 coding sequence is TGTGCCAGCAGCTTAGTGCGGGAGGCCGGGGAGCTGTTTTTT. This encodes CASSLVREAGELFF.

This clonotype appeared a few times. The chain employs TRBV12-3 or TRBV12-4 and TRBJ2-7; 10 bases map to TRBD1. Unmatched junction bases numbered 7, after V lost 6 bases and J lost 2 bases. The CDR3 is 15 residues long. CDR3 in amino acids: CASRILGQGPYEQYF. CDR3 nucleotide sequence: TGTGCCAGCAGGATTTTGGGACAGGGGCCCTACGAGCAGTACTTC.

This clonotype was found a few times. The CDR3 spells CASSFQPPTPGGYEQYF. CDR3 bases: TGTGCCAGCAGTTTCCAACCCCCAACACCCGGGGGCTACGAGCAGTACTTC. The chain joins TRBV6-5 to TRBJ2-7; perhaps TRBD2 as D (6 bases). V was cut by 4 bases and J by 3 bases, with 22 bases left in between. Germline V gives CDR1 MNHEY, CDR2 SVGAGI. This CDR3 has 17 residues.

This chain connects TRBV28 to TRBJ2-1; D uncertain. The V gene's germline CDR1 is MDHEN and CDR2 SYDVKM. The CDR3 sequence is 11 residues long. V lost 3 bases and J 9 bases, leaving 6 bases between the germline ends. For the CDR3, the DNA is TGTGCCAGCAGTTTTAAGAGTGAGCAGTTCTTC. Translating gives CASSFKSEQFF.

CDR3 in amino acids: CASSPQNPGHNEQFF. The DNA for the CDR3 is TGTGCCAGCTCACCACAGAACCCCGGACACAATGAGCAGTTCTTC. The chain links TRBV18 to TRBJ2-1, with D unclear. Germline V lookup: CDR1 KGHSH, CDR2 LQKENI. Trimming cost V 1 base and J 5 bases, with 12 bases left between them. CDR3 length: 15 amino acids.

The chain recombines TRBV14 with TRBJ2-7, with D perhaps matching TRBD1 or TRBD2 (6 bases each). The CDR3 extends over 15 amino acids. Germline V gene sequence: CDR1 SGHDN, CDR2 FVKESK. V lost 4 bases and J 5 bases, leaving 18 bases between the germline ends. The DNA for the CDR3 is TGTGCCAGCAGCCCTGCCCTCGGGGGCAAGGACGAGCAGTACTTC. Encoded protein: CASSPALGGKDEQYF.

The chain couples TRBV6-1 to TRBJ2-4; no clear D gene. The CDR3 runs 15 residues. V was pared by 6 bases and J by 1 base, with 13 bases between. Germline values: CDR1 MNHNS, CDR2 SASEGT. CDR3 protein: CASRPSLGAKNIQYF. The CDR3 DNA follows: TGTGCCAGCAGACCCTCCCTGGGGGCCAAAAACATTCAGTACTTC.

The CDR3 sequence: CASSIVRLPPNEQFF. CDR3 nucleotide sequence: TGTGCCAGTAGTATAGTGCGCCTACCACCGAATGAGCAGTTCTTC. This chain connects TRBV19 to TRBJ2-1; unclear D gene. The CDR3 sequence is 15 residues long. V lost 1 base to trimming and J lost 7 bases, with 14 bases between them. Looked up from germline, CDR1 is LNHDA and CDR2 is SQIVND (reference sequence).

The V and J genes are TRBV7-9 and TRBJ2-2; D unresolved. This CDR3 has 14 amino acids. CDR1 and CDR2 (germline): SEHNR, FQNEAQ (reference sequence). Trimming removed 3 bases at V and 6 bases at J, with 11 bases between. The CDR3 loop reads CASSFIGRAGELFF. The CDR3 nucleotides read TGTGCCAGCAGCTTCATTGGTCGTGCCGGGGAGCTGTTTTTT.

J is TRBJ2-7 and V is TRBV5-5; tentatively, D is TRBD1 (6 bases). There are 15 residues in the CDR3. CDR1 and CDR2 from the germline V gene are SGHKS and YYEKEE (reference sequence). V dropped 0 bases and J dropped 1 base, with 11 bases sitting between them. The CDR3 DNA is TGTGCCAGCAGCTTGGGTTTCAGGGGTTCCTACGAGCAGTACTTC. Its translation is CASSLGFRGSYEQYF.

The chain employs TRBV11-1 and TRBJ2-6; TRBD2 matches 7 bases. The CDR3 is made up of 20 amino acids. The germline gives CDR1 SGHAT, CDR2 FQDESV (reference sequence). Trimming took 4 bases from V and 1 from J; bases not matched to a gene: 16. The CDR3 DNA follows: TGTGCCAGCAGCTGGGGAGGGTCTCAGGCAAGGTTGTCTGGGGCCAACGTCCTGACTTTC. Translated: CASSWGGSQARLSGANVLTF.

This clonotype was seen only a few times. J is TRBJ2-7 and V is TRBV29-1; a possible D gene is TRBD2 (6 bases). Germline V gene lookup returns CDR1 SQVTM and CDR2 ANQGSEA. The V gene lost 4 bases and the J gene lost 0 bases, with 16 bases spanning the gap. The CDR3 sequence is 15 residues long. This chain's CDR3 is CSVGGVRDSSYEQYF. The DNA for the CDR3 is TGCAGCGTTGGGGGGGTTCGGGACTCCTCCTACGAGCAGTACTTC.

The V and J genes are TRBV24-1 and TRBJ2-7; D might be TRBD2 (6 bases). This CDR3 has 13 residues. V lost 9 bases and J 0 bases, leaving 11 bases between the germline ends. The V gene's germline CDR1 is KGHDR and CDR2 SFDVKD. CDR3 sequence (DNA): TGTGCCACCGGGGACGGGAGCTCCTACGAGCAGTACTTC. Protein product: CATGDGSSYEQYF.

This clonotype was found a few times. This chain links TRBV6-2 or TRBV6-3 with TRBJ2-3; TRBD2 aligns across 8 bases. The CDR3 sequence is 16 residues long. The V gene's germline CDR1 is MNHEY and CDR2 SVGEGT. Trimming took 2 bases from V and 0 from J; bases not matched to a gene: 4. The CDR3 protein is CASSYQAGVSTDTQYF. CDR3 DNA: TGTGCCAGCAGTTACCAAGCGGGAGTAAGCACAGATACGCAGTATTTT.

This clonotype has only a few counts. The CDR3 sequence is CASSQDPGGNTGELFF. The CDR3 coding sequence is TGCGCCAGCAGCCAAGATCCTGGGGGGAACACCGGGGAGCTGTTTTTT. The chain recombines TRBV4-3 with TRBJ2-2; D tentatively fits TRBD1 or TRBD2 (5 bases each). Germline assignment: CDR1 LGHNA and CDR2 YSLEER. The length of the CDR3 is 16 residues. With 0 bases removed from V and 1 base from J, the gap between germline ends came to 9 bases.

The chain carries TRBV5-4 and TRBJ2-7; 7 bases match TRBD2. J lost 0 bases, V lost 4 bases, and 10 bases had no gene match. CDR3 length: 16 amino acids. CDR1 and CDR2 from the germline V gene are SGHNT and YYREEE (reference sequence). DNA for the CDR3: TGTGCCAGCAGCCTTTTGGGTAGCGGGCTCTCCTACGAGCAGTACTTC. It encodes CASSLLGSGLSYEQYF. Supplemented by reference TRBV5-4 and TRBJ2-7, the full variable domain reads ETGVTQSPTHLIKTRGQQVTLRCSSQSGHNTVSWYQQALGQGPQFIFQYYREEENGRGNFPPRFSGLQFPNYSSELNVNALELDDSALYLCASSLLGSGLSYEQYFGPGTRLTVT.

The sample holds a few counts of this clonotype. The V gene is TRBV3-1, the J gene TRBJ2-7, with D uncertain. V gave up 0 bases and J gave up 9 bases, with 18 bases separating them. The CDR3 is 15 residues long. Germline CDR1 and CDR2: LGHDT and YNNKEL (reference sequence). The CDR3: CASSQDRGGRSGQYF. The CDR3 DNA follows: TGTGCCAGCAGCCAAGACCGCGGTGGGCGGAGTGGGCAGTACTTC.

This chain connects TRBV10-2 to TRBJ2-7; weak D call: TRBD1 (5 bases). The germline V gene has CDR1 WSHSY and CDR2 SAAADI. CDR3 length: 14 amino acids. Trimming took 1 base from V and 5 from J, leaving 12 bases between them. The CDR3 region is CASSEFEARDEQYF. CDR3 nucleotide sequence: TGCGCCAGCAGTGAGTTTGAGGCCAGGGACGAGCAGTACTTC.